The entry below gives a single TCR beta chain sequence along with its context. Its antigen is unidentified. Libraries of TRB cDNA were made by 5' RACE and carried UMIs. After re-calling the 5' RACE reads, TCRdb lists one entry per CDR3 protein, DNA absent. The sample holds about 120,000 distinct CDR3 sequences. There are 18 residues in the CDR3. CDR1 and CDR2 from the germline V gene are MNHEY and SVGAGI. The data were taken from a study of CXCR3-negative and CXCR3-positive naive CD8 T cells. Notes on the study in general: TRB CDR3s of CXCR3-positive naive cells were more hydrophobic than those of CXCR3-negative naive cells. TCR strength was inferred from TRB CDR3 properties, while surface CD5 was comparable between naive subsets.

This receptor was identified in a human donor in good health. Some clones in this sample may be carry-over from other donors' samples. Specimen: naive CXCR3- CD8+ T cells from blood. The sample's subset: CD45RO-CCR7+CD27+CD95- naive CD8+ T cells lacking CXCR3 (TNR3-). The chain carries TRBV6-5 and TRBJ2-7; TCRdb lists TRBD1, though no DNA is available to test this call. The CDR3 here is CASSYSIPLGGSSYEQYF.